The entry that follows covers one T cell receptor beta chain sequence. This entry comes from a study of control samples from healthy donors and cancer patients. Trimming took 6 bases from V and 0 from J; bases not matched to a gene: 4. The CDR3 loop spans 15 amino acids. Germline values: CDR1 KGHSH, CDR2 LQKENI. This table comes from immunoSEQ multiplex PCR, and its TCRdb copy is limited to in-frame clones, with some not included. The sample has 150,000 to 200,000 clones; around 93% are singletons. The source is a woman aged 55-75 years in good health. Material for sequencing was blood. J is TRBJ2-2 and V is TRBV18, with 7 bases matching TRBD1. The CDR3 sequence is CASSSGTANTGELFF. The CDR3 DNA reads TGTGCCAGCTCGTCCGGGACAGCGAACACCGGGGAGCTGTTTTTT.